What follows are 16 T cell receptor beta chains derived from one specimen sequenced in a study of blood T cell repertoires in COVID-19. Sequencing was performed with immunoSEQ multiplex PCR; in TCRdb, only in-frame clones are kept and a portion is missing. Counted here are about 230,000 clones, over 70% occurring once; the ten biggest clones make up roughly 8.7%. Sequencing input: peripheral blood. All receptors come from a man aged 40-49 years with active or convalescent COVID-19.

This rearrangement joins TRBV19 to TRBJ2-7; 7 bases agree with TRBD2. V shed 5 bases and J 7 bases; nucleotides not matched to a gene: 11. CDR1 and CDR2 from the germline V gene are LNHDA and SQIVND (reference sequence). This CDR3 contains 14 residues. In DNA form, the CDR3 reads TGTGCCAGTAGTCCCCGGAGCGGGGTGAGAGAGCAGTACTTC. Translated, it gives CASSPRSGVREQYF. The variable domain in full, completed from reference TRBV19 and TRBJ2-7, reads DGGITQSPKYLFRKEGQNVTLSCEQNLNHDAMYWYRQDPGQGLRLIYYSQIVNDFQKGDIAEGYSVSREKKESFPLTVTSAQKNPTAFYLCASSPRSGVREQYFGPGTRLTVT.

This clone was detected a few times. CDR3 DNA sequence: TGTGCCAGCAGTTCACAGGGATTCGGTAATTCACCCCTCCACTTT. Its translation: CASSSQGFGNSPLHF. This rearrangement joins TRBV2 to TRBJ1-6; D possibly corresponds to TRBD1 (6 bases). CDR1 is SNHLY and CDR2 is FYNNEI in the germline V gene. This CDR3 comprises 15 residues. The V end was cut by 5 bases, the J end by 6 bases, with 14 bases between.

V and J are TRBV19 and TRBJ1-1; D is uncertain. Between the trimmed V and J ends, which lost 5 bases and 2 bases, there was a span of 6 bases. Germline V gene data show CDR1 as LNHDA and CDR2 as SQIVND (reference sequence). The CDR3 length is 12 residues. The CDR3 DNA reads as TGTGCCAGTAGTCGTGTAAACACTGAAGCTTTCTTT. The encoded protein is CASSRVNTEAFF.

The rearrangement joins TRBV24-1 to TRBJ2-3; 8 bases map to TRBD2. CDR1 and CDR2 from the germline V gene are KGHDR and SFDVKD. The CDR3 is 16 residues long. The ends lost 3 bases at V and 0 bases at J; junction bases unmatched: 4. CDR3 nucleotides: TGTGCCACCAGTGATAGCGCTAGCGGGAGCACAGATACGCAGTATTTT. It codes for CATSDSASGSTDTQYF.

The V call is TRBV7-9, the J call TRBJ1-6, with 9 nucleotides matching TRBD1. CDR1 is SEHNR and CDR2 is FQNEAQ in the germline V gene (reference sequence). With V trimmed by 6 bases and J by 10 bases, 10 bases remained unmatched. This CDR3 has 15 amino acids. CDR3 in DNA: TGTGCCAGCAGATACGACAGGGGGGAATACTCACCCCTCCACTTT. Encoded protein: CASRYDRGEYSPLHF.

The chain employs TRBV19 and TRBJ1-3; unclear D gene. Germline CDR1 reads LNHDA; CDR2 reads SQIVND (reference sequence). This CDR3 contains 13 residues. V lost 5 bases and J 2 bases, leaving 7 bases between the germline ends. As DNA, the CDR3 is TGTGCCAGTAGTGATGAGGCTGGAAACACCATATATTTT. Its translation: CASSDEAGNTIYF.

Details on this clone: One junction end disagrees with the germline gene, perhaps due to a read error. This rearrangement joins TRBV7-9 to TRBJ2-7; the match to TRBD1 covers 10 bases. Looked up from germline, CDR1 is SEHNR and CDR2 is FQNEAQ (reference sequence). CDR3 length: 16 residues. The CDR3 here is CASSLATGTGAHEQYF. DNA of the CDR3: TGTGCCAGCAGTTTAGCCACCGGGACAGGGGCCCACGAGCAGTACTTC.

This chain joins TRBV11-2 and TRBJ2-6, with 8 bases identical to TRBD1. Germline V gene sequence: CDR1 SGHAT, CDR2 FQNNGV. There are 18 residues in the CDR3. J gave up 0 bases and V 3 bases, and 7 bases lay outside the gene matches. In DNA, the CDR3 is TGTGCCAGCAGCTTCCGGACAGGGTTGGACTCTGGGGCCAACGTCCTGACTTTC. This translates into CASSFRTGLDSGANVLTF.

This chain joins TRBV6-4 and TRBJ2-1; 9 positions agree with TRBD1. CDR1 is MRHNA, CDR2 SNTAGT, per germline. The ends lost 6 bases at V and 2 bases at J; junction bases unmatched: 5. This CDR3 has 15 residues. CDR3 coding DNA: TGTGCCAGCAGGCCCCGACAGGGGGCCTACAATGAGCAGTTCTTC. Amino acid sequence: CASRPRQGAYNEQFF.

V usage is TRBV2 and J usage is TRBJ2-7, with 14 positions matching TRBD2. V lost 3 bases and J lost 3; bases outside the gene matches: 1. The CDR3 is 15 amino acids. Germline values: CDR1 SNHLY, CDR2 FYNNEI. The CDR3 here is CASSEGTSGSYEQYF. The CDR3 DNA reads TGTGCCAGCAGTGAGGGGACTAGCGGGAGCTACGAGCAGTACTTC.

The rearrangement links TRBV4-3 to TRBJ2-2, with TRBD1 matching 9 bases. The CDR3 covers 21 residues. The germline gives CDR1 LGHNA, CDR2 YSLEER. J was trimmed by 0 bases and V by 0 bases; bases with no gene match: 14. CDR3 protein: CASSQDLPGQGALSNTGELFF. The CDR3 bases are TGCGCCAGCAGCCAAGATCTGCCGGGACAGGGTGCTCTATCGAACACCGGGGAGCTGTTTTTT.

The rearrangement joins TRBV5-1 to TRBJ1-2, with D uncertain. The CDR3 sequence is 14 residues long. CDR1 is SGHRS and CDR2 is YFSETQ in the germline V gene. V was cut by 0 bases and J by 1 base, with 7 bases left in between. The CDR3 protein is CASSLDQYNYGYTF. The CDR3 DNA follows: TGCGCCAGCAGCTTGGATCAGTATAACTATGGCTACACCTTC.

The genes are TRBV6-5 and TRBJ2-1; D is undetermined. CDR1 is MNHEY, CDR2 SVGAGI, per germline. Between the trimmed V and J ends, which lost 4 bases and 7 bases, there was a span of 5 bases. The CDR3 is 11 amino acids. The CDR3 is CASSFQNEQFF. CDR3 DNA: TGTGCCAGCAGTTTCCAAAATGAGCAGTTCTTC.

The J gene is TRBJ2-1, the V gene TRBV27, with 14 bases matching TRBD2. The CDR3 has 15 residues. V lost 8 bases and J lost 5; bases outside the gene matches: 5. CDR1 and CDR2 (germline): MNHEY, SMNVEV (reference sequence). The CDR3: CASRPTSGGDNEQFF. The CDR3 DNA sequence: TGTGCCAGCCGACCGACTAGCGGGGGGGACAATGAGCAGTTCTTC.

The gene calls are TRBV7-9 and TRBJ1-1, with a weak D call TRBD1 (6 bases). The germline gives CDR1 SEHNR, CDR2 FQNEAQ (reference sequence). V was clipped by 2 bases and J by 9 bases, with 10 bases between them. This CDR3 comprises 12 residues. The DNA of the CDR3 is TGTGCCAGCAGCTTAAGCACAGGGCAAGCTTTCTTT. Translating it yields CASSLSTGQAFF.

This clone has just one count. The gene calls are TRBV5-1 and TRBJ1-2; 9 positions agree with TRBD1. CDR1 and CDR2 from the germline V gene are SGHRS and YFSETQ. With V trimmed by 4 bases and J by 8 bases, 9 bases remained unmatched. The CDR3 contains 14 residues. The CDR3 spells CASSPSQGASGYTF. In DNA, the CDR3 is TGCGCCAGCAGCCCCTCACAGGGGGCGAGCGGCTACACCTTC.